This record concerns one TCR beta chain sequence. No antigen is known for it. RNA extraction was followed by reverse transcription into cDNA, which acted as the sequencing template. Profiling relied on immunoSEQ multiplex PCR, and the TCRdb table lists in-frame clones only, not all of them. The sample records around 120,000 clones, roughly 50% being singletons. Punch biopsies of lesional scalp, plus peripheral blood, were taken from alopecia areata patients. The length of the CDR3 is 16 residues. CDR1 SQVTM and CDR2 ANQGSEA come from the germline V gene. Trimming stripped 4 bases from V and 0 bases from J, with 17 bases between. The data stem from a study of CD8+ T cells in alopecia areata. Study-wide findings and caveats: Clonality exceeded that of normal scalp in lesional scalp, most notably in alopecia totalis/universalis.

Sequenced: NKG2D-low CD8+ T cells sorted from blood. The chain has TRBV29-1 and TRBJ2-3; maybe TRBD2 (6 bases). The receptor was isolated from a human donor with alopecia areata. This CDR3 is CSVGKAGYKSTDTQYF. In nucleotides, the CDR3 is TGCAGCGTTGGTAAGGCGGGGTATAAAAGCACAGATACGCAGTATTTT.